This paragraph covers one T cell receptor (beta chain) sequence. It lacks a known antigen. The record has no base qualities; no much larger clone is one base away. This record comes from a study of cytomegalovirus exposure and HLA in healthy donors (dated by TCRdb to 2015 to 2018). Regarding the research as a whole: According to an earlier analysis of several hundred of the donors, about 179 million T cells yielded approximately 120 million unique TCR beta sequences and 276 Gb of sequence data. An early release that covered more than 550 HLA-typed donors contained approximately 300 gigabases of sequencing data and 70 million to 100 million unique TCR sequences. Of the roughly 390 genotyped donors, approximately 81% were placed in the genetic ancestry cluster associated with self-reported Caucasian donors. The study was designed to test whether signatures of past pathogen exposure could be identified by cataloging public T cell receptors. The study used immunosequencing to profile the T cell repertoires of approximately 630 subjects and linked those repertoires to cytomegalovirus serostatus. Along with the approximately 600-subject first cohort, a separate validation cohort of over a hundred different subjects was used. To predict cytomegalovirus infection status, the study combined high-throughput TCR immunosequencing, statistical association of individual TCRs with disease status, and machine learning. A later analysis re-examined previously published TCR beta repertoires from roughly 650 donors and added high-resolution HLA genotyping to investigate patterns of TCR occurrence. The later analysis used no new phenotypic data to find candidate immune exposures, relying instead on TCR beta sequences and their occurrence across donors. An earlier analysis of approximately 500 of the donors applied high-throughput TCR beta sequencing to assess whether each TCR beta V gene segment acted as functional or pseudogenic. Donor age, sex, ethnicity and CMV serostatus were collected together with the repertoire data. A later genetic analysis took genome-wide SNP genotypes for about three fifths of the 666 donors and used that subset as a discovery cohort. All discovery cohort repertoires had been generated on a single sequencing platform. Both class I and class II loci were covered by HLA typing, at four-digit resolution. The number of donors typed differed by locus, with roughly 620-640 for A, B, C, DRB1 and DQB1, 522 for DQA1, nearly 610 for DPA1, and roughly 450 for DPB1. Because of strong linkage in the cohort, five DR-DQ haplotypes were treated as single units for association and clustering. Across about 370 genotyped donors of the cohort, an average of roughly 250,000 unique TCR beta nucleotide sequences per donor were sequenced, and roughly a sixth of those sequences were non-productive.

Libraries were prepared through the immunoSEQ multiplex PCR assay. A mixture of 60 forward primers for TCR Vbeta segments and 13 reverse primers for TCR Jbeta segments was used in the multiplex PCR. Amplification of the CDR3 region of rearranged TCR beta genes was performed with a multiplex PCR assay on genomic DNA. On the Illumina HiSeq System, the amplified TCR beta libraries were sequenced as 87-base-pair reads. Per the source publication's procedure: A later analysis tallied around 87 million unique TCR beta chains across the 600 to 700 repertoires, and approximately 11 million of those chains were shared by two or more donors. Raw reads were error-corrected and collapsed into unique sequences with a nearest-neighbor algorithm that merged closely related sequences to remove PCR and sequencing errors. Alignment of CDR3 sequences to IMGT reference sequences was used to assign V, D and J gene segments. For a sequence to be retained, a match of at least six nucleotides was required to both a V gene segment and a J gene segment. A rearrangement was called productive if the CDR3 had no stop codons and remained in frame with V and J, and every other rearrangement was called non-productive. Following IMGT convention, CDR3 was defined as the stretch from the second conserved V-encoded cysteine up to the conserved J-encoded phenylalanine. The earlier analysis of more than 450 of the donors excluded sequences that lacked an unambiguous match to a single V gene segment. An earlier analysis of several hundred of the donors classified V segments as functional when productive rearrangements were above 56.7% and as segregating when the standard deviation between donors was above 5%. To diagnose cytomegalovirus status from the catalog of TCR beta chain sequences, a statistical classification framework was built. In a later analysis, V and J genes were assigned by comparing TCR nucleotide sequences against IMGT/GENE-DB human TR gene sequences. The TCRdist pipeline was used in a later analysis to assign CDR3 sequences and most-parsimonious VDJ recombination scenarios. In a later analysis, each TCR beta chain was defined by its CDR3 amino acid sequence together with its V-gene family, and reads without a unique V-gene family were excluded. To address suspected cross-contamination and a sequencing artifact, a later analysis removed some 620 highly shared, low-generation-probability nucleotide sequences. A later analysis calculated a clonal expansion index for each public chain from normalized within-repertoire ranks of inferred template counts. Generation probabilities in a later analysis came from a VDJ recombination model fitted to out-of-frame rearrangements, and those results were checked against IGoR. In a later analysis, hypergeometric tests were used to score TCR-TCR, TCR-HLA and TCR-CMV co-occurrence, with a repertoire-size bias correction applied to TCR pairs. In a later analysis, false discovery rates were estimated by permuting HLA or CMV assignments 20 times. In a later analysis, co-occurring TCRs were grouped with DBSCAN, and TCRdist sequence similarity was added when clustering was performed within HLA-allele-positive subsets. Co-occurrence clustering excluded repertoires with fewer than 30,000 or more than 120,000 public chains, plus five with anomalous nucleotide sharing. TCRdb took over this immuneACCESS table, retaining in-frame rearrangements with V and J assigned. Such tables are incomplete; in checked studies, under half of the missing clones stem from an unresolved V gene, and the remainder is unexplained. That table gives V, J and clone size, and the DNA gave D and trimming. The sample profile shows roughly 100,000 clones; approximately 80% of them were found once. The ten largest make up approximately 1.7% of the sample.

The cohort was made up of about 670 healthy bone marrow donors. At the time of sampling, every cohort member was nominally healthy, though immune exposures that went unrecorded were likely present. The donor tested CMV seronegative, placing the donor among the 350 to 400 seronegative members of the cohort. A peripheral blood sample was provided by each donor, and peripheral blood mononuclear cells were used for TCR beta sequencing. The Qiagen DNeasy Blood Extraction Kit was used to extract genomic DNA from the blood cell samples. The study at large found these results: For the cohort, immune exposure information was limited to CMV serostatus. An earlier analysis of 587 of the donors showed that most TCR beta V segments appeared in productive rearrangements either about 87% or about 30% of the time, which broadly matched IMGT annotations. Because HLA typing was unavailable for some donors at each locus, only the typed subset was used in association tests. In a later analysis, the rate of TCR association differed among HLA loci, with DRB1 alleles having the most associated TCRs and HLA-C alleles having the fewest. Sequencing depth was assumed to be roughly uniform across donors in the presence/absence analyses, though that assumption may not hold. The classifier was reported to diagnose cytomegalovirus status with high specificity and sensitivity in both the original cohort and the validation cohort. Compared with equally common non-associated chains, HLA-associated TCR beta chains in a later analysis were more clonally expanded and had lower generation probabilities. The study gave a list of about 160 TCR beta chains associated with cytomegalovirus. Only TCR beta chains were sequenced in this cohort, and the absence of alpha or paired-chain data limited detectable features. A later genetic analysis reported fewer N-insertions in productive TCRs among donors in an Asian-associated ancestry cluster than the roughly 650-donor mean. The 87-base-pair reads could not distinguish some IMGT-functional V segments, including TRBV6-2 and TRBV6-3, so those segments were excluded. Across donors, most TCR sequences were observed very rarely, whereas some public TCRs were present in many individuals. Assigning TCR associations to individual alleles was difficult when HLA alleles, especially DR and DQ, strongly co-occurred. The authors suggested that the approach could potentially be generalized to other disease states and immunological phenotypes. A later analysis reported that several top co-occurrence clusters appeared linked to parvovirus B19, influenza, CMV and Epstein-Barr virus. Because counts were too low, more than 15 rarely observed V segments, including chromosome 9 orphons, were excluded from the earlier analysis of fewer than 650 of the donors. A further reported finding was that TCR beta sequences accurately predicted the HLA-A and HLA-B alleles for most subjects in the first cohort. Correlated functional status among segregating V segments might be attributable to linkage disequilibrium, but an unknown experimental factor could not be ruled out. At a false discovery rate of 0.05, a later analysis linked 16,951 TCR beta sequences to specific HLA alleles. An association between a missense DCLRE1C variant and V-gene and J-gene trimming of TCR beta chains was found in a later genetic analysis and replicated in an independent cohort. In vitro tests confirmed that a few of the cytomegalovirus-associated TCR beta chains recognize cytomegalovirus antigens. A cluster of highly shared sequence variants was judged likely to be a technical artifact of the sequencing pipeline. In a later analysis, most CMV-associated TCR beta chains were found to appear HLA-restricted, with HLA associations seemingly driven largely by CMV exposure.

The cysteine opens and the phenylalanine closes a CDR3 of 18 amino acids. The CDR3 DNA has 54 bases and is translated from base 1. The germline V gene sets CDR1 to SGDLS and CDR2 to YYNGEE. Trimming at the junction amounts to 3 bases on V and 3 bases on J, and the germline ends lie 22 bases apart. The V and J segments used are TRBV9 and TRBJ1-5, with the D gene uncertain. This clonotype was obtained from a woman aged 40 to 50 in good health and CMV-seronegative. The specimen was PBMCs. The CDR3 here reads CASSGPSGCLGINQPQHF. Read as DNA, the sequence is TGTGCCAGCAGCGGCCCTTCGGGGTGCCTCGGGATCAATCAGCCCCAGCATTTT.